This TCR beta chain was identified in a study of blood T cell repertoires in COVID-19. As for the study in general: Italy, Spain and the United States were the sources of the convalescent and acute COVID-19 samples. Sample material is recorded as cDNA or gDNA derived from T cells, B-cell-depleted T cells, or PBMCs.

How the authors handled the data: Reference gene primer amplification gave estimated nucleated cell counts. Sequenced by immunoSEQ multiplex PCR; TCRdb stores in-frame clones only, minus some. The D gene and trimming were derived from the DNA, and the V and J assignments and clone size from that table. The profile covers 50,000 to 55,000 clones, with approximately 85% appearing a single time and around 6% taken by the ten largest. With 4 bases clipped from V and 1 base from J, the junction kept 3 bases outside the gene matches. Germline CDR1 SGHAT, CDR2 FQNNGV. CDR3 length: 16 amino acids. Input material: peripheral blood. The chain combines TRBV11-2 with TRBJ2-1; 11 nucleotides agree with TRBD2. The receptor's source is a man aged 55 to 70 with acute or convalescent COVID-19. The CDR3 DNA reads TGTGCCAGCAGCTCAAGACTAGCGGGATCCTACAATGAGCAGTTCTTC. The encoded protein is CASSSRLAGSYNEQFF.